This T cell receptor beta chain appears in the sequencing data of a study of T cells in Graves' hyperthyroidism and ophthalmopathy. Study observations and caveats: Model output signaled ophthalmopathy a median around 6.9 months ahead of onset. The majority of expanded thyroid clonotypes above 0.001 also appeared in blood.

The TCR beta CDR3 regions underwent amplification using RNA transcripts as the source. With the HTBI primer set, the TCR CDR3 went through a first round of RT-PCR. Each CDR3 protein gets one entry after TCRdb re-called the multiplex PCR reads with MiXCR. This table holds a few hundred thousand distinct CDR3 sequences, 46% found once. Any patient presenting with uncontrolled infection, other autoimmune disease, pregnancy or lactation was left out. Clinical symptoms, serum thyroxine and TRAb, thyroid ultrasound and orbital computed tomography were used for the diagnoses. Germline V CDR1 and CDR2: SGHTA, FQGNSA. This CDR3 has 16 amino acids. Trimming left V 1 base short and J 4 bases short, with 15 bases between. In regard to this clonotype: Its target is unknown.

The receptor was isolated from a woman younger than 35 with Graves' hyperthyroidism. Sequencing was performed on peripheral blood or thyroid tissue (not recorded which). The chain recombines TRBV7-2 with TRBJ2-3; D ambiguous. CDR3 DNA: TGTGCCAGCAGCTTAGGAGTTTCGCAGATCGCAGATACGCAGTATTTT. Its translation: CASSLGVSQIADTQYF.